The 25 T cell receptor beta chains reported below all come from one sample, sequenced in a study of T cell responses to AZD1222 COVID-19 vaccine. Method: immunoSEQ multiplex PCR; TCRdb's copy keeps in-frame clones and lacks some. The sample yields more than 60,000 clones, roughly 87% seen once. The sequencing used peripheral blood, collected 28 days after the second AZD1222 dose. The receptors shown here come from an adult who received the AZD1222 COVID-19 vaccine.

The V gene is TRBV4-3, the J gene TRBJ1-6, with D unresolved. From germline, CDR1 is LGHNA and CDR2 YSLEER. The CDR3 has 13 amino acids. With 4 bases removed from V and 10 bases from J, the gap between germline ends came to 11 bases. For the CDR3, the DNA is TGCGCCAGCAGCCTGGCGGGCGACTCACCCCTCCACTTT. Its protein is CASSLAGDSPLHF.

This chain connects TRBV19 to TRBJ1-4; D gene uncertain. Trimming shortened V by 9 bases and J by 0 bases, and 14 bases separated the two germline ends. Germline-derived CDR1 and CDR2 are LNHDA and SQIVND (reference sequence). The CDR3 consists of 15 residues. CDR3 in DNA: TGTGCCAGCAGACGGTTGCTGTCAACTAATGAAAAACTGTTTTTT. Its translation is CASRRLLSTNEKLFF.

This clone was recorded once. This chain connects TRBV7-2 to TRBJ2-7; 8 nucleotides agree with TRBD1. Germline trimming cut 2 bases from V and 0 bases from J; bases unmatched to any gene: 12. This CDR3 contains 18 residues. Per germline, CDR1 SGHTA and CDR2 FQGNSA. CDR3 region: CASSLRPDRGLSSYEQYF. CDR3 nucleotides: TGTGCCAGCAGCTTACGTCCCGACAGGGGCCTAAGCTCCTACGAGCAGTACTTC.

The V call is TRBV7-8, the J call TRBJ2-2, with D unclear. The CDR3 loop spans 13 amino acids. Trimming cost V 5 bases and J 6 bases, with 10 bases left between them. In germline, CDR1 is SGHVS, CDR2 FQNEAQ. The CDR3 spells CASSGRTAGELFF. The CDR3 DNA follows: TGTGCCAGCAGCGGACGAACGGCCGGGGAGCTGTTTTTT.

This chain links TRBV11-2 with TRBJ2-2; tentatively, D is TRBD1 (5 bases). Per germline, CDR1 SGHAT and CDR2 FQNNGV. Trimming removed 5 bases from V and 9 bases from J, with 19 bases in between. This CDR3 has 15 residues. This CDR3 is CASSKEKNRFRELFF. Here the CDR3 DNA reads TGTGCCAGCAGCAAAGAAAAAAACAGGTTCAGGGAGCTGTTTTTT.

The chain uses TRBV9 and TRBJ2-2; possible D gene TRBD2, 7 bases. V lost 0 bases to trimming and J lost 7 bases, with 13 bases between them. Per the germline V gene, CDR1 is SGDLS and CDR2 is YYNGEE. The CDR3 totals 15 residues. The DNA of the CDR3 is TGTGCCAGCAGCGTAGACGGGGGGCCGGGCGGGGAGCTGTTTTTT. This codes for CASSVDGGPGGELFF.

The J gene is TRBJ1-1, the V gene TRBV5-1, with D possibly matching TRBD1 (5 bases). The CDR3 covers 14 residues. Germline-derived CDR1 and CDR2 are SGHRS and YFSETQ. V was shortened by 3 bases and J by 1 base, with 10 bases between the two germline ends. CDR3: CASSWWGENTEAFF. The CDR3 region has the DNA TGCGCCAGCAGCTGGTGGGGGGAGAACACTGAAGCTTTCTTT.

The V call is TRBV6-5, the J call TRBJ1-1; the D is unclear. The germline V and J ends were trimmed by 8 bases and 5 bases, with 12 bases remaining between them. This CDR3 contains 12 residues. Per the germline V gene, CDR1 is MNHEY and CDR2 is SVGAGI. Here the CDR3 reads CASPGVGTEAFF. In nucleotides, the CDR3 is TGTGCCAGCCCAGGTGTGGGAACTGAAGCTTTCTTT.

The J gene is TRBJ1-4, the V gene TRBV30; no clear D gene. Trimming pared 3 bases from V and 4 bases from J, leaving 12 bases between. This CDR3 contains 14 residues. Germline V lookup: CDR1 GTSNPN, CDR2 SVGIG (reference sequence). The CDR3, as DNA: TGTGCCTGGAGAGGCAGCCTTAATAATGAAAAACTGTTTTTT. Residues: CAWRGSLNNEKLFF.

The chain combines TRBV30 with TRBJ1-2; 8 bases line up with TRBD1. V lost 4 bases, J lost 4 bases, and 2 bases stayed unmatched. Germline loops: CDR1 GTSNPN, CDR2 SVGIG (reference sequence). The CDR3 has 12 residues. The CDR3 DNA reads TGTGCCTGGACAGGGGGCCTCTATGGCTACACCTTC. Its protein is CAWTGGLYGYTF.

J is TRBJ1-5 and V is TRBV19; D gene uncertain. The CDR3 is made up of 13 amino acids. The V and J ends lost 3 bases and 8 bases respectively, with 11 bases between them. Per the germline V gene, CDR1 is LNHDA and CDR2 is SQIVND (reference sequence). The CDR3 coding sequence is TGTGCCAGTAGTATGGACGACTCAGAGCCCCAGCATTTT. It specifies CASSMDDSEPQHF.

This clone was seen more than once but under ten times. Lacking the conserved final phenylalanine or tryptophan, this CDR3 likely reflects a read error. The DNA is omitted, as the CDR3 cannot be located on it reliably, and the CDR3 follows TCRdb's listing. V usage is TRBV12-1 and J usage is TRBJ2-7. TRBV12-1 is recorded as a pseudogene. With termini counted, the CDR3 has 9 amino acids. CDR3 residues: CASSSNRGL.

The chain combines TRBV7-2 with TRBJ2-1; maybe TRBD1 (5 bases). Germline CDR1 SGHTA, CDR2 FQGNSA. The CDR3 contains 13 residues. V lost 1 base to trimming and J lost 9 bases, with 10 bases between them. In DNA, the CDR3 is TGTGCCAGCAGCTTAGGGGGCTTGAGTGAGCAGTTCTTC. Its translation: CASSLGGLSEQFF.

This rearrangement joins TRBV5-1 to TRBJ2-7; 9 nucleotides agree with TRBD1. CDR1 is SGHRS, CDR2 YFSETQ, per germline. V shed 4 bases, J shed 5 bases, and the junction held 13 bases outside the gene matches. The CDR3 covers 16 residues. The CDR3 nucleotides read TGCGCCAGCAGCCGAAATTTGGCGGGACAGGGCAACGAGCAGTACTTC. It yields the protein CASSRNLAGQGNEQYF.

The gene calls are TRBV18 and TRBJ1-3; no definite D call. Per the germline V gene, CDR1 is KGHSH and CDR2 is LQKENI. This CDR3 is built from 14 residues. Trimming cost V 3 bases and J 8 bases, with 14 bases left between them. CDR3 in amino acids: CASSPPRTRDTIYF. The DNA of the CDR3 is TGTGCCAGCTCACCTCCAAGGACCCGGGACACCATATATTTT.

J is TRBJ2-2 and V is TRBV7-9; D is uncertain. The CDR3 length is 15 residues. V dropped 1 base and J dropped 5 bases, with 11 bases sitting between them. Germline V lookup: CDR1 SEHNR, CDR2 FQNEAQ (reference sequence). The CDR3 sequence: CASSLEAYSTGELFF. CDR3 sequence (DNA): TGTGCCAGCAGCTTAGAGGCCTATTCGACCGGGGAGCTGTTTTTT.

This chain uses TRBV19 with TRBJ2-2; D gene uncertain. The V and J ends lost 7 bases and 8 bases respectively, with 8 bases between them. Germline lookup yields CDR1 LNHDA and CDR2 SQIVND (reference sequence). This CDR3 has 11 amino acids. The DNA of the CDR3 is TGTGCCAGTATCGATGTAGGGGAGCTGTTTTTT. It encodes CASIDVGELFF.

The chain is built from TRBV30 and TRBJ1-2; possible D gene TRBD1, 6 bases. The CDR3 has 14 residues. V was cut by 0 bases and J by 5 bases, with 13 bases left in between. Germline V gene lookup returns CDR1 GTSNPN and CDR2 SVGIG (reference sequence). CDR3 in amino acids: CAWSVGGREYGYTF. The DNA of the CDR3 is TGTGCCTGGAGTGTAGGGGGACGGGAATATGGCTACACCTTC.

CDR3 DNA: TGTGCCAGCAGCCCCCGCCTAGCGGGGGCCATTAGCACAGATACGCAGTATTTT. Amino acid sequence: CASSPRLAGAISTDTQYF. The genes are TRBV7-2 and TRBJ2-3; 10 nucleotides agree with TRBD2. V dropped 5 bases and J dropped 0; count of bases not matched to a gene: 11. The CDR3 loop spans 18 amino acids. Germline V gives CDR1 SGHTA, CDR2 FQGNSA.

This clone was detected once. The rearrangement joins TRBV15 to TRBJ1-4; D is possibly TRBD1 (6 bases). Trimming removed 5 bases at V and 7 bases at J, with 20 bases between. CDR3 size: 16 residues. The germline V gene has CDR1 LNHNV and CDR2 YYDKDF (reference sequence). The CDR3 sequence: CATSAAEGGRGEKLFF. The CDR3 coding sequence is TGTGCCACCAGCGCCGCAGAGGGGGGAAGGGGTGAAAAACTGTTTTTT.

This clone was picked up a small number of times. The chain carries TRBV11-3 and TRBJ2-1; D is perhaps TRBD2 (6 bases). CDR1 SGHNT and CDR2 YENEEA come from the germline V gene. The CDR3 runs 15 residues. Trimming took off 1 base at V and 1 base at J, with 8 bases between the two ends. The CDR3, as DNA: TGTGCCAGCAGCTTAGGCGGACTATCCTACAATGAGCAGTTCTTC. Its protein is CASSLGGLSYNEQFF. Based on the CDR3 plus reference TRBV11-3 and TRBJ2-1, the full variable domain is EAGVVQSPRYKIIEKKQPVAFWCNPISGHNTLYWYLQNLGQGPELLIRYENEEAVDDSQLPKDRFSAERLKGVDSTLKIQPAELGDSAVYLCASSLGGLSYNEQFFGPGTRLTVL.

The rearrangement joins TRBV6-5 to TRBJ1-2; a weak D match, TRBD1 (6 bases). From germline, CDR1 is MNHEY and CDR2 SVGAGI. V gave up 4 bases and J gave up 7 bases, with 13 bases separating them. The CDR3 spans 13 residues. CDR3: CASSSNRQVGYTF. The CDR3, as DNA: TGTGCCAGCAGTTCCAACCGACAGGTTGGCTACACCTTC.

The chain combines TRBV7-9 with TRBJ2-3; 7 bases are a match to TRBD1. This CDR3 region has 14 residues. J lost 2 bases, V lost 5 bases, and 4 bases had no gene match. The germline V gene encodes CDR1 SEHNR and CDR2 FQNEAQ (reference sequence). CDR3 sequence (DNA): TGTGCCAGCAGCCCTGGGACAGTCACAGATACGCAGTATTTT. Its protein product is CASSPGTVTDTQYF.

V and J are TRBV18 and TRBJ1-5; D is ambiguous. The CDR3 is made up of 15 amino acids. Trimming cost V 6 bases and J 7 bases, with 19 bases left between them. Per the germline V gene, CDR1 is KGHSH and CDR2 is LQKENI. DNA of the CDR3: TGTGCCAGCTCGCTAATGGAAGGGCAAGGGCAGCCCCAGCATTTT. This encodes CASSLMEGQGQPQHF. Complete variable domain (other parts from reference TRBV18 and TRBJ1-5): NAGVMQNPRHLVRRRGQEARLRCSPMKGHSHVYWYRQLPEEGLKFMVYLQKENIIDESGMPKERFSAEFPKEGPSILRIQQVVRGDSAAYFCASSLMEGQGQPQHFGDGTRLSIL.

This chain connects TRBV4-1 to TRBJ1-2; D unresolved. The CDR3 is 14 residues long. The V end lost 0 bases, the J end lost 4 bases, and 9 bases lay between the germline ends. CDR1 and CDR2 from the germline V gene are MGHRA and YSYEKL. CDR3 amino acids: CASSQDWRVYGYTF. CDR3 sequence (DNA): TGCGCCAGCAGCCAAGATTGGAGGGTCTATGGCTACACCTTC.